This TCR beta chain was observed in a study of patients and donors after allogeneic stem cell transplantation. CDR3 length: 14 amino acids. Trimming cost V 2 bases and J 5 bases, with 10 bases left between them. Germline V gene sequence: CDR1 MNHEY, CDR2 SVGAGI. At least ten counts were recorded for this clonotype. TCRdb reprocessed the RT-PCR reads via MiXCR and lists one record per CDR3 protein. The sample holds approximately 150,000 distinct CDR3 sequences, about 30% seen once. This receptor was taken from a human donor who was either an allogeneic HSCT recipient or a stem cell or donor lymphocyte infusion donor (not recorded which). It is not recorded whose cells these are; they may come from a transplant donor. The V and J genes are TRBV6-5 and TRBJ1-5, with D tentatively TRBD1 (6 bases). Sample: blood, either unsorted or a sorted T cell fraction (not recorded which). For the CDR3, the DNA is TGTGCCAGCAGTTACCGGCGGGGGCATCAGCCCCAGCATTTT. It encodes CASSYRRGHQPQHF.